The rows below give T cell receptor beta chains drawn from one sample of a study of shared clonotypes between healthy human individuals. Profiled with immunoSEQ multiplex PCR; TCRdb holds only in-frame clones, not every one. The table lists about 600,000 clones, around 97% of them singletons. Sequenced material: naive CD4+ T cells sorted from blood. Receptors were obtained from a woman in her thirties in good health. CDR3s include the opening cysteine and the closing phenylalanine or tryptophan. The order of the fields is J gene, V gene, clone size, D gene, CDR3 DNA, CDR3 protein. A D gene is named only where the DNA matches it firmly. Not every row has a clone size; where given, it reads once, few, many or a size class.

TRBJ1-1 TRBV29-1 . . TGCAGCGTTGAAGGGTGGACGCGCCCGAGGAACACTGAAGCTTTCTTT CSVEGWTRPRNTEAFF
TRBJ2-7 TRBV20-1 . . TGCAGTGCTAGGTTAGGCTACGAGCAGTACTTC CSARLGYEQYF
TRBJ1-5 TRBV4-1 . TRBD1 TGCGCCAGCAGCCAAGATGATTGGGACAGGGGTAATCAGCCCCAGCATTTT CASSQDDWDRGNQPQHF
TRBJ2-7 TRBV19 . TRBD2 TGTGCCAGTAGTATAGCAGCGGGGTCCTACGAGCAGTACTTC CASSIAAGSYEQYF
TRBJ2-7 TRBV7-6 . . TGTGCCAGCAGCTTAGATGGACCGCACGAGCAGTACTTC CASSLDGPHEQYF
TRBJ2-3 TRBV30 once TRBD2 TGTGCCTGGTCCGGGAGCGGGAGGGCCTTCGATACGCAGTATTTT CAWSGSGRAFDTQYF
TRBJ2-5 TRBV19 . TRBD1 TGTGCCAGTTCTCAGGGGGTCTTGGAGACCCAGTACTTC CASSQGVLETQYF
TRBJ2-1 TRBV5-1 . TRBD1 TGCGCCAGCTCCAGGACAGGGACGAACAATGAGCAGTTCTTC CASSRTGTNNEQFF
TRBJ1-1 TRBV7-9 . . TGTGCCAGCAGCTTTTCAGGGGACACTGAAGCTTTCTTT CASSFSGDTEAFF
TRBJ2-7 TRBV7-8 few . TGTGCCAGCAGCTTAAGGACGAATCGTTTGCAGTACTTC CASSLRTNRLQYF
TRBJ2-3 TRBV6-5 . . TGTGCCAGCAGTTCCATACGGGTTATGGCAGATACGCAGTATTTT CASSSIRVMADTQYF
TRBJ2-1 TRBV28 . TRBD1 TGTGCCAGCAGTTTATTACAGGGGGCAGATGAGCAGTTCTTC CASSLLQGADEQFF
TRBJ2-1 TRBV10-3 . TRBD2 TGTGCCATCAATAGCGGGAATGGCCCCAACAATGAGCAGTTCTTC CAINSGNGPNNEQFF
TRBJ2-7 TRBV10-2 . TRBD1 TGCGCCAGCAGACCCGACAGGGATGACTCCTACGAGCAGTACTTC CASRPDRDDSYEQYF
TRBJ1-4 TRBV19 once TRBD1 TGTGCCAGTAGTCCTAGACAGGGGGCGAACGAAAAACTGTTTTTT CASSPRQGANEKLFF
TRBJ2-3 TRBV7-9 . TRBD2 TGTGCCAGCAGGTTTGGAACTAGCGGGTTCACAGATACGCAGTATTTT CASRFGTSGFTDTQYF
TRBJ1-1 TRBV15 few . TGTGCCACCAGCAGCATACCTCAGGGGAACACTGAAGCTTTCTTT CATSSIPQGNTEAFF
TRBJ2-1 TRBV4-1 . . TGCGCCAGCAGCCAAGTCCTGGTCTGGACTGCGGGCTACAATGAGCAGTTCTTC CASSQVLVWTAGYNEQFF
TRBJ1-4 TRBV18 . . TGTGCCAGCTCACCTGTCGGTGCAACTAATGAAAAACTGTTTTTT CASSPVGATNEKLFF
TRBJ1-2 TRBV5-1 once TRBD1 TGCGCCAGCAGCTTGGGAAGAACAGGGGAAGGTTATGGCTACACCTTC CASSLGRTGEGYGYTF
TRBJ2-1 TRBV29-1 . . TGCAGCGTTGCAATGGGACTCCATCACAATGAGCAGTTCTTC CSVAMGLHHNEQFF
TRBJ2-7 TRBV28 . . TGTGCCAGCGCCCAACCCCCTGGCAGGGTCCGTCTCGAGCAGTACTTC CASAQPPGRVRLEQYF
TRBJ2-3 TRBV19 once TRBD2 TGTGCCAGTAGTATAGAAAAGACTAGCGGAATCACAGATACGCAGTATTTT CASSIEKTSGITDTQYF
TRBJ2-4 TRBV21-1 . . TGTGCCAGCAGCCTTACCGGGACTAGCGATAGGGAATTAGCCAAAAACATTCAGTACTTC CASSLTGTSDRELAKNIQYF
TRBJ2-7 TRBV6-1 . TRBD2 TGTGCCAGCAGTGAATCGAGCGGCGGGAGTTACGAGCAGTACTTC CASSESSGGSYEQYF
TRBJ2-7 TRBV7-9 . TRBD1 TGTGCCAGCAGCTCCCTCGACAGGGTATTCGACGAGCAGTACTTC CASSSLDRVFDEQYF
TRBJ1-4 TRBV7-7 . TRBD1 TGTGCCAGCAGCCGAACGACAGGGCGGAATGAAAAACTGTTTTTT CASSRTTGRNEKLFF
TRBJ2-5 TRBV19 . . TGTGCCAGTACCCGGGGGGGGACAGGTTACGAGACCCAGTACTTC CASTRGGTGYETQYF
TRBJ2-7 TRBV19 once TRBD2 TGTGCCAGTAGGCGGGAGGGGTCCTACGAGCAGTACTTC CASRREGSYEQYF
TRBJ1-5 TRBV27 . TRBD1 TGTGCCAGCAGCACAGGGGATCATAGCAATCAGCCCCAGCATTTT CASSTGDHSNQPQHF
TRBJ2-2 TRBV29-1 . TRBD1 TGCAGCGCCAGGACAGGGGGCACCGGGGAGCTGTTTTTT CSARTGGTGELFF
TRBJ2-1 TRBV7-3 . TRBD2 TGTGCCAGCAGCCTGCTAGCGGGAGGGCTCAATGAGCAGTTCTTC CASSLLAGGLNEQFF
TRBJ2-2 TRBV28 . . TGTGCCAGCAGTGCCCCCGGAGGTCCGAACACCGGGGAGCTGTTTTTT CASSAPGGPNTGELFF
TRBJ1-1 TRBV13 . . TGTGCCAGCAGCCGAGTTCACACTGAAGCTTTCTTT CASSRVHTEAFF
TRBJ1-6 TRBV14 . . TGTGCCAGCAGCCAAGATGGGTATGGGAATTCACCCCTCCACTTT CASSQDGYGNSPLHF
TRBJ1-5 TRBV28 . . TGTGCCAGCCTTGGGGCCAATAATCAGCCCCAGCATTTT CASLGANNQPQHF
TRBJ2-7 TRBV2 . TRBD1 TGTGCCAGCAGACTCGACAGGGGCGAGCAGTACTTC CASRLDRGEQYF
TRBJ2-3 TRBV7-6 . . TGTGCCAGCAGTCAAGCGAGAACTAGCACAGATACGCAGTATTTT CASSQARTSTDTQYF
TRBJ2-3 TRBV4-1 . . TGCGCCAGCAGCCCGTGGTATTTT CASSPWYF
TRBJ2-2 TRBV5-8 . . TGTGCCAGCAGCTTTGAAGGTGGAGACACCGGGGAGCTGTTTTTT CASSFEGGDTGELFF
TRBJ2-1 TRBV28 . TRBD1 TGTGCCAGCAGACCTCCCGGGACAGGGATTAATGAGCAGTTCTTC CASRPPGTGINEQFF
TRBJ2-3 TRBV28 . . TGTGCCAGCCCCCCCCGGGGGATAGGGACAGATACGCAGTATTTT CASPPRGIGTDTQYF
TRBJ2-7 TRBV4-1 . TRBD2 TGCGCCAGCAGCCAAGATGGGCCGGGACTAGCTGCCTACGAGCAGTACTTC CASSQDGPGLAAYEQYF
TRBJ2-2 TRBV6-6 . . TGTGCCAGTGGGGAAAGGGATTTCGCGAACACCGGGGAGCTGTTTTTT CASGERDFANTGELFF